Listed here are 20 T cell receptor beta chains from one sample, sequenced in a study of shared clonotypes between healthy human individuals. Sequencing used immunoSEQ multiplex PCR; TCRdb keeps in-frame clones, though not all of them. The table has roughly 550,000 clones, around 95% seen once. Selected positively for CCR7 and CD45RO-negative, naive CD8 cells excluded terminally differentiated effector memory CD45RA+ cells. The sample was naive CD8+ T cells sorted from blood. The receptors originated from a woman between 25 and 40 years old in good health.

The chain is built from TRBV5-6 and TRBJ2-7, with TRBD2 matching over 12 bases. V trimming: 6 bases; J trimming: 3 bases; junction bases outside the gene matches: 4. Germline V gene sequence: CDR1 SGHDT, CDR2 YYEEEE. The CDR3 totals 14 residues. CDR3 DNA sequence: TGTGCCAGCAACCAACTAGCGGGAGGCTACGAGCAGTACTTC. Protein product: CASNQLAGGYEQYF.

The table lists this clone with a few counts. Other DNA sequences from this sample encode an identical CDR3 as well. V usage is TRBV20-1 and J usage is TRBJ2-7; D gene uncertain. V was shortened by 3 bases and J by 4 bases, with 7 bases between the two germline ends. The CDR3 loop spans 11 amino acids. In germline, CDR1 is DFQATT, CDR2 SNEGSKA (reference sequence). The CDR3 protein is CSARDGYEQYF. DNA of the CDR3: TGCAGTGCTAGGGACGGTTACGAGCAGTACTTC.

The chain is built from TRBV6-6 and TRBJ2-7; tentative D call: TRBD1 (5 bases). This CDR3 comprises 14 residues. Germline CDR1 and CDR2: MNHNY and SVGAGI (reference sequence). V was pared by 5 bases and J by 5 bases, with 16 bases between. CDR3 coding DNA: TGTGCCAGCAGTCTTAGGGGTAGGTTCAACGAGCAGTACTTC. Translating gives CASSLRGRFNEQYF.

V and J are TRBV6-5 and TRBJ1-1; D unclear. The V and J ends lost 2 bases and 11 bases respectively, with 18 bases between them. Germline V gene sequence: CDR1 MNHEY, CDR2 SVGAGI. The CDR3 consists of 14 residues. CDR3 nucleotide sequence: TGTGCCAGCAGTTACGGGTACGGATCCTTGGGGGCTTTCTTT. Protein: CASSYGYGSLGAFF.

The CDR3 bases are TGTGCCAGCAGTCCCGGGGACAGGGGGGACTATGGCTACACCTTC. Protein sequence: CASSPGDRGDYGYTF. This rearrangement joins TRBV28 to TRBJ1-2; 11 positions agree with TRBD1. Germline assignment: CDR1 MDHEN and CDR2 SYDVKM. V lost 5 bases to trimming and J lost 3 bases; unmatched junction nucleotides: 5. The CDR3 loop spans 15 amino acids.

The chain links TRBV7-6 to TRBJ2-5; 8 bases are shared with TRBD2. The J call may be incorrect, as the DNA end agrees better with TRBJ2-7. Germline V gives CDR1 SGHVS, CDR2 FNYEAQ. CDR3 size: 16 residues. CDR3 bases: TGTGCCAGCAGCATTAGCGGAGGTAGCGGGACCTACGAGCAGTACTTC. Translation gives CASSISGGSGTYEQYF.

This clone was found once. The chain joins TRBV2 to TRBJ1-5; D unclear. The CDR3 consists of 14 residues. The germline V gene encodes CDR1 SNHLY and CDR2 FYNNEI. The V and J ends lost 8 bases and 6 bases respectively, with 17 bases between them. Here the CDR3 DNA reads TGTGCCAGCGCATCGGGAGGACTGGGTCAGCCCCAGCATTTT. It translates to CASASGGLGQPQHF.

The rearrangement links TRBV4-1 to TRBJ2-7; tentatively, D is TRBD2 (5 bases). Trimming cost V 1 base and J 1 base, with 14 bases left between them. This CDR3 spans 16 amino acids. Germline V CDR1 and CDR2: MGHRA, YSYEKL. The CDR3 DNA reads as TGCGCCAGCAGCCAAGCCCCCGGGATGAGGTCCTACGAGCAGTACTTC. Its translation is CASSQAPGMRSYEQYF.

The CDR3 coding sequence is TGTGCCAGCAGTTACTCTCGGTACACAAACACTGAAGCTTTCTTT. Translation gives CASSYSRYTNTEAFF. This chain connects TRBV6-5 to TRBJ1-1, with D uncertain. Between the trimmed V and J ends, which lost 0 bases and 2 bases, there was a span of 10 bases. The CDR3 has 15 residues. CDR1 is MNHEY, CDR2 SVGAGI, per germline.

The J gene is TRBJ2-3, the V gene TRBV7-9; possibly TRBD2 for D (5 bases). CDR3 size: 15 residues. Germline CDR1 SEHNR, CDR2 FQNEAQ (reference sequence). V lost 2 bases, J lost 10 bases, and 19 bases lay in between. CDR3 coding DNA: TGTGCCAGCAGCTTATTTAGCGTGGACTTGTACCCGCAGTATTTT. It encodes CASSLFSVDLYPQYF.

V is TRBV5-6 and J is TRBJ2-5; the D gene could be TRBD1 or TRBD2 (5 bases each). V was cut by 3 bases and J by 1 base, with 10 bases left in between. Per germline, CDR1 SGHDT and CDR2 YYEEEE. The CDR3 runs 14 residues. The CDR3 DNA sequence: TGTGCCAGCAGCTCGGGACCGATCCAAGAGACCCAGTACTTC. Amino acid sequence: CASSSGPIQETQYF. The full variable domain, rest sourced from reference TRBV5-6 and TRBJ2-5, is DAGVTQSPTHLIKTRGQQVTLRCSPKSGHDTVSWYQQALGQGPQFIFQYYEEEERQRGNFPDRFSGHQFPNYSSELNVNALLLGDSALYLCASSSGPIQETQYFGPGTRLLVL.

This chain connects TRBV28 to TRBJ2-1; tentatively, D is TRBD1 (6 bases). The CDR3 spans 16 residues. The V end lost 2 bases, the J end lost 9 bases, and 20 bases lay between the germline ends. CDR1 MDHEN and CDR2 SYDVKM come from the germline V gene. The CDR3 loop is CASSLRAEAGVGEQFF. The CDR3 region has the DNA TGTGCCAGCAGTTTAAGGGCGGAGGCAGGGGTCGGTGAGCAGTTCTTC.

The chain joins TRBV27 to TRBJ2-2; perhaps TRBD2 as D (5 bases). V shed 5 bases and J shed 1 base, with 8 bases lying between them. The CDR3 length is 14 residues. From germline, CDR1 is MNHEY and CDR2 SMNVEV (reference sequence). The CDR3: CASSPGMNTGELFF. CDR3 DNA: TGTGCCAGCAGTCCCGGGATGAACACCGGGGAGCTGTTTTTT.

V is TRBV29-1 and J is TRBJ1-2, with D perhaps matching TRBD1 (6 bases). V lost 1 base and J lost 3, with 21 bases in between. Germline CDR1 and CDR2: SQVTM and ANQGSEA. There are 17 residues in the CDR3. The chain's CDR3 is CSVEGGIRDTGYYGYTF. The CDR3 nucleotides are TGCAGCGTTGAAGGGGGGATCAGGGACACGGGTTACTATGGCTACACCTTC.

The chain joins TRBV9 to TRBJ2-2, with 10 bases matching TRBD1. CDR1 and CDR2 from the germline V gene are SGDLS and YYNGEE. The CDR3 spans 16 residues. V shed 4 bases, J shed 5 bases, and the junction held 8 bases outside the gene matches. The DNA of the CDR3 is TGTGCCAGCAGCTTCCGACAGGGGGCGAGTACCGGGGAGCTGTTTTTT. Encoded protein: CASSFRQGASTGELFF. The full variable domain, its missing parts supplied by reference TRBV9 and TRBJ2-2, is DSGVTQTPKHLITATGQRVTLRCSPRSGDLSVYWYQQSLDQGLQFLIQYYNGEERAKGNILERFSAQQFPDLHSELNLSSLELGDSALYFCASSFRQGASTGELFFGEGSRLTVL.

V and J are TRBV29-1 and TRBJ2-7; a possible D gene is TRBD1 (6 bases). This CDR3 region has 13 residues. V lost 4 bases and J lost 5, with 15 bases in between. CDR1 and CDR2 from the germline V gene are SQVTM and ANQGSEA. The CDR3 DNA reads TGCAGCGTTGGAGGTCAGGGGTTTCACGAGCAGTACTTC. This gives the protein CSVGGQGFHEQYF.

In the case of this clone: The same CDR3 is also encoded by other DNA sequences in this sample. The genes are TRBV28 and TRBJ2-7; possibly TRBD1 or TRBD2 for D (5 bases each). CDR1 is MDHEN, CDR2 SYDVKM, per germline. V was shortened by 5 bases and J by 1 base, with 12 bases between the two germline ends. The CDR3 covers 14 residues. The CDR3 DNA sequence: TGTGCCAGCAGTCTGTATGGGGGATCCTACGAGCAGTACTTC. Translating gives CASSLYGGSYEQYF.

The rearrangement joins TRBV7-9 to TRBJ2-7; D remains ambiguous. The CDR3 length is 15 residues. Germline CDR1 and CDR2: SEHNR and FQNEAQ (reference sequence). The germline V and J ends were trimmed by 3 bases and 2 bases, with 14 bases remaining between them. CDR3 DNA: TGTGCCAGCAGCTTCTCGGCGCCAGAAGCCTACGAGCAGTACTTC. This encodes CASSFSAPEAYEQYF.

The V gene is TRBV7-9, the J gene TRBJ1-1; D not resolved. V lost 4 bases to trimming and J lost 9 bases, with 12 bases between them. This CDR3 has 12 amino acids. The germline CDR1 and CDR2 sequences are SEHNR and FQNEAQ (reference sequence). The CDR3 coding sequence is TGTGCCAGCAGCTCGTCAGAACAGCAAGCTTTCTTT. Protein product: CASSSSEQQAFF.

This chain links TRBV9 with TRBJ2-1; 10 bases agree with TRBD2. V lost 2 bases to trimming and J lost 8 bases; unmatched junction nucleotides: 7. The V gene's germline CDR1 is SGDLS and CDR2 YYNGEE. This CDR3 spans 15 amino acids. The CDR3 DNA is TGTGCCAGCAGCGTTAGCGGGGGGACTAGCCATGAGCAGTTCTTC. This codes for CASSVSGGTSHEQFF.